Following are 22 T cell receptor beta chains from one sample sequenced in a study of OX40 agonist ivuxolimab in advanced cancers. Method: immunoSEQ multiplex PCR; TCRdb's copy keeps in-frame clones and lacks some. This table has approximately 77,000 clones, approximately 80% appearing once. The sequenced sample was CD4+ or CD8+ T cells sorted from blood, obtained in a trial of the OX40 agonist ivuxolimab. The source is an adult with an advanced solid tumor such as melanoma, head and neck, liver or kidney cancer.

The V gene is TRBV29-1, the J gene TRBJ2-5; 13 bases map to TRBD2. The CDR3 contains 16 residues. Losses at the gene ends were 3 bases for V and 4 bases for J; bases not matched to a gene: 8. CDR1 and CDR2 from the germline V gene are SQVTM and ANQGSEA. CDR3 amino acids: CSVDRTSGSWGETQYF. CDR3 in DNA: TGCAGCGTTGATAGGACTAGCGGGAGTTGGGGAGAGACCCAGTACTTC.

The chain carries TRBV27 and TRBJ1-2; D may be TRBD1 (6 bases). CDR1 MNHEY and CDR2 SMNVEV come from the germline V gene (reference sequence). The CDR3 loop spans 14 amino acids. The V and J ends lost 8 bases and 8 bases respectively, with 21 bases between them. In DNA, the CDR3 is TGTGCCAGCGGACGGGGGGCAGGGTTGCGCGGCTACACCTTC. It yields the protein CASGRGAGLRGYTF.

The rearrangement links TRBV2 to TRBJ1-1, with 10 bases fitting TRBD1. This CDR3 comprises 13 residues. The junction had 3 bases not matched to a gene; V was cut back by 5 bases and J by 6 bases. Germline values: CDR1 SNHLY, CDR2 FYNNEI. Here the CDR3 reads CASSKGQGPEAFF. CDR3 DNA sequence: TGTGCCAGCAGTAAGGGACAGGGGCCTGAAGCTTTCTTT.

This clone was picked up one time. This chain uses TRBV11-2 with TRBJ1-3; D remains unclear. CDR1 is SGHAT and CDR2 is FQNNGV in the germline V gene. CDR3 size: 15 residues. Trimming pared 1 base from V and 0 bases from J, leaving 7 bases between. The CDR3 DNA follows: TGTGCCAGCAGCTTAGGCAGGAACTCTGGAAACACCATATATTTT. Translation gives CASSLGRNSGNTIYF.

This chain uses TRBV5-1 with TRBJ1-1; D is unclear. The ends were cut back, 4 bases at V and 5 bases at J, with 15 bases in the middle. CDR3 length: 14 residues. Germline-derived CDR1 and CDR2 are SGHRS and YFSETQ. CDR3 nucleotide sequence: TGCGCCAGCAGCCTCATAGTCGGGGAAACTGAAGCTTTCTTT. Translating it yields CASSLIVGETEAFF.

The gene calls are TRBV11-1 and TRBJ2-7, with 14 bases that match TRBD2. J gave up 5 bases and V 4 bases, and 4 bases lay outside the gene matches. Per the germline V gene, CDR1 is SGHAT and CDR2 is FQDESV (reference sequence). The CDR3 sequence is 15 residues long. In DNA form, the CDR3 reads TGTGCCAGCAGCTACTGGACTAGCGGGAGGAACGAGCAGTACTTC. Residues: CASSYWTSGRNEQYF.

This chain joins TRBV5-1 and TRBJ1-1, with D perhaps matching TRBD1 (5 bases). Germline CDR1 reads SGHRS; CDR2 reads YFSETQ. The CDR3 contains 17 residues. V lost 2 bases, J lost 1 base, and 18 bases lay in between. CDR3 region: CASSFASPGRGNTEAFF. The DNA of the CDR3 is TGCGCCAGCAGCTTTGCCTCCCCGGGACGTGGGAACACTGAAGCTTTCTTT. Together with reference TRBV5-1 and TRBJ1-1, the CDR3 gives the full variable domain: KAGVTQTPRYLIKTRGQQVTLSCSPISGHRSVSWYQQTPGQGLQFLFEYFSETQRNKGNFPGRFSGRQFSNSRSEMNVSTLELGDSALYLCASSFASPGRGNTEAFFGQGTRLTVV.

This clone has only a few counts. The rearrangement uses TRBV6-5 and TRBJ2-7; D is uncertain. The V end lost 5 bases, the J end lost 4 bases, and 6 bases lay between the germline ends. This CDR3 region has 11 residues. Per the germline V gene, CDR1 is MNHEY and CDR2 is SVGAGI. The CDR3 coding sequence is TGTGCCAGCAGTCCGCGATACGAGCAGTACTTC. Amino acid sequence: CASSPRYEQYF.

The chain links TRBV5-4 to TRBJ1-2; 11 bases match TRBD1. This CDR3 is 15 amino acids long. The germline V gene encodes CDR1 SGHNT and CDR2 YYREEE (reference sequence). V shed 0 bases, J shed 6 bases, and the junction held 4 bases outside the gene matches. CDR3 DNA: TGTGCCAGCAGCTTGGATAGGACAGGGGGCAATGGCTACACCTTC. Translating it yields CASSLDRTGGNGYTF.

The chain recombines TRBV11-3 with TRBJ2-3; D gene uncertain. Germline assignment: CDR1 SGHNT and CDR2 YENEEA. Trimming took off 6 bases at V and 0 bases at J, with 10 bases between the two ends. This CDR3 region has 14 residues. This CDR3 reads CASSLTTSTDTQYF. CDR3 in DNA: TGTGCCAGCAGTTTGACAACTAGCACAGATACGCAGTATTTT.

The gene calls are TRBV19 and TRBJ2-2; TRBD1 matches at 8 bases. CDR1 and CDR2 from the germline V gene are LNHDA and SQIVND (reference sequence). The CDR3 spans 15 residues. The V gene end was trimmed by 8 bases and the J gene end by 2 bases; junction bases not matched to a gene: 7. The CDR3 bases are TGTGCCAGTGCCGGGACAGGATATAACACCGGGGAGCTGTTTTTT. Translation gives CASAGTGYNTGELFF.

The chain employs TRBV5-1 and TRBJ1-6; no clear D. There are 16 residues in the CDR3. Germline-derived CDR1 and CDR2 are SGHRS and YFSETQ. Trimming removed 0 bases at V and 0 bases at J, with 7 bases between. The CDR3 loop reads CASSLEGSSYNSPLHF. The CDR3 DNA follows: TGCGCCAGCAGCTTGGAAGGGAGCTCCTATAATTCACCCCTCCACTTT.

CDR3 nucleotides: TGTGCCAGCAGTTTTATCAGGGGGGTCGAGCAGTACTTC. Translation: CASSFIRGVEQYF. The V gene is TRBV28, the J gene TRBJ2-7, with D perhaps matching TRBD1 (7 bases). The germline CDR1 and CDR2 sequences are MDHEN and SYDVKM. Trimming stripped 3 bases from V and 6 bases from J, with 12 bases between. CDR3 length: 13 amino acids.

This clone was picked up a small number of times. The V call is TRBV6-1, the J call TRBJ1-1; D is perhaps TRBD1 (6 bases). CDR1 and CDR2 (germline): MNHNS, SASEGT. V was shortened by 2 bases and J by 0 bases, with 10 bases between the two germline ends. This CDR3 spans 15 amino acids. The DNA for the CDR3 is TGTGCCAGCAGTGAACGGAGGGGGTTGAACACTGAAGCTTTCTTT. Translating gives CASSERRGLNTEAFF.

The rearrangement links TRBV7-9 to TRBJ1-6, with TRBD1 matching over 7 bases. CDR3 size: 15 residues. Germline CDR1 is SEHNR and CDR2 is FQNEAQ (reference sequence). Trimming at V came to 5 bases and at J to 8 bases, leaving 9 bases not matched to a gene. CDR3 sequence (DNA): TGTGCCAGCAGCCTGACAGCAGGGGGGTATTCACCCCTCCACTTT. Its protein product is CASSLTAGGYSPLHF.

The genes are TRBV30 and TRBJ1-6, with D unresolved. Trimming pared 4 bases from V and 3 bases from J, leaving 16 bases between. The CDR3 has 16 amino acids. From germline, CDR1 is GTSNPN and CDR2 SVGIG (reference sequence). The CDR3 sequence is CAWNVAELLYNSPLHF. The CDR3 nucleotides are TGTGCCTGGAACGTCGCGGAACTACTCTATAATTCACCCCTCCACTTT.

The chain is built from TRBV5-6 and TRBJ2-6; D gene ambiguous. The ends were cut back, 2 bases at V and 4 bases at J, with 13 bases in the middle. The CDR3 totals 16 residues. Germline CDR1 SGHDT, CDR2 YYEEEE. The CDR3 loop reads CASSFSGPLGANVLTF. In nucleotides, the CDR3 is TGTGCCAGCAGCTTCTCTGGCCCTCTGGGGGCCAACGTCCTGACTTTC.

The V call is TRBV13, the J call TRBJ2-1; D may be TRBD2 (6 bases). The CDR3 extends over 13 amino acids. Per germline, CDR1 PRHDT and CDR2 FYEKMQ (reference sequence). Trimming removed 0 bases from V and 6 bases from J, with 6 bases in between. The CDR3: CASSLGGLNEQFF. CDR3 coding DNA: TGTGCCAGCAGCTTAGGGGGACTCAATGAGCAGTTCTTC.

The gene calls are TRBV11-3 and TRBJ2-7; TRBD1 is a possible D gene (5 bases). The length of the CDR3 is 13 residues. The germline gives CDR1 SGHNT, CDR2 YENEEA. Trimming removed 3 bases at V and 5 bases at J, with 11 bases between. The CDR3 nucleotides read TGTGCCAGCAGCTTTCTTCAGGGCCACGAGCAGTACTTC. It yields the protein CASSFLQGHEQYF.

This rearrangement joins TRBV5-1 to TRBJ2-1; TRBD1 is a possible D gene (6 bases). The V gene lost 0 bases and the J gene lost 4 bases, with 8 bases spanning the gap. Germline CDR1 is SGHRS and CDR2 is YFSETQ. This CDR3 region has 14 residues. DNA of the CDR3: TGCGCCAGCAGCTTGGCACAGGGTTACAATGAGCAGTTCTTC. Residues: CASSLAQGYNEQFF.

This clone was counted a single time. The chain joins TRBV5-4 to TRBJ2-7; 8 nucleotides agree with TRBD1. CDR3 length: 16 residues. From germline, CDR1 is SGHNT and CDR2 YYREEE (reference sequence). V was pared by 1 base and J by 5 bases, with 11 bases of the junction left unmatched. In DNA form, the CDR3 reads TGTGCCAGCAGCTTGTGGGGGCGCAGGGGGCGCGACGAGCAGTACTTC. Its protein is CASSLWGRRGRDEQYF. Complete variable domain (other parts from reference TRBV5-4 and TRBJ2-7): ETGVTQSPTHLIKTRGQQVTLRCSSQSGHNTVSWYQQALGQGPQFIFQYYREEENGRGNFPPRFSGLQFPNYSSELNVNALELDDSALYLCASSLWGRRGRDEQYFGPGTRLTVT.

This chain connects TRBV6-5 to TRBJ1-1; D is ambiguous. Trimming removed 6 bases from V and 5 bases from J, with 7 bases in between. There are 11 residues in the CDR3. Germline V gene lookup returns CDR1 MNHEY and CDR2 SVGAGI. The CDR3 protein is CASSGWTEAFF. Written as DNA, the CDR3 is TGTGCCAGCAGCGGGTGGACTGAAGCTTTCTTT.